The sequence of this T cell receptor (beta chain) was determined in a study of OX40 agonist ivuxolimab in advanced cancers. Whole-study context: Patients with hepatocellular carcinoma, melanoma, renal cell or head and neck cancer made up the dose-escalation patients. The mean age was approximately 60 years, ranging from about 23 to 79, with around four fifths of participants male. The study's findings and limits: Averaged across samples, CD8+ T cells carried more expanded clones than CD4+ did.

Germline values: CDR1 KGHSH, CDR2 LQKENI. V lost 3 bases and J lost 3; bases outside the gene matches: 8. The CDR3 has 16 amino acids. Assay: immunoSEQ multiplex PCR; the TCRdb copy retains only in-frame clones and omits some. Of more than 80,000 clones detected, roughly 90% appear once; the ten largest clones hold around 0.3%. Points on this clone: Its antigen is currently unknown.

The chain joins TRBV18 to TRBJ2-1, with TRBD2 matching 7 bases. The sequencing used CD4+ or CD8+ T cells sorted from blood, collected in a trial of the OX40 agonist ivuxolimab. The TCR was taken from an adult with an advanced solid tumor such as melanoma, head and neck, liver or kidney cancer. The CDR3 region has the DNA TGTGCCAGCTCACCCTCAGCGGGACCATACTACAATGAGCAGTTCTTC. Translation: CASSPSAGPYYNEQFF.